The text below deals with one T cell receptor beta chain. As originally analysed: For nucleated cells, counts were estimated from reference gene primer amplification. Produced via immunoSEQ multiplex PCR; TCRdb's table is partial and in-frame only. V, J and clone size are those of that table, while D and trimming were read from the DNA. The data hold more than 85,000 clones, with 65% to 90% observed a single time. This entry comes from a study of blood T cell repertoires in COVID-19. The wider study: Acute-phase and convalescent COVID-19 samples originated in the United States, Italy and Spain. The analysed material was cDNA or gDNA that came from T cells, B-cell-depleted T cells, or PBMCs.

Germline loops: CDR1 LNHDA, CDR2 SQIVND (reference sequence). The CDR3 consists of 13 residues. J lost 4 bases, V lost 6 bases, and 5 bases had no gene match. This sequence joins TRBV19 and TRBJ1-1; 7 nucleotides match TRBD1. The sequencing sample was made of peripheral blood. This sequence originates from a woman older than 75 with active or convalescent COVID-19. The CDR3 DNA reads as TGTGCCAGTAGCGGGACAGTCTCCACTGAAGCTTTCTTT. It is translated as CASSGTVSTEAFF.